Listed below are T cell receptor beta chains from one sample, sequenced in a study of human T cells and chemical hapten exposure. In TCRdb, the RACE reads were re-called with MiXCR into one record per CDR3 protein. Here the sample spans about 52,000 distinct CDR3 sequences, 9.9% being singletons. The input for sequencing was whole blood, taken in connection with sensitization to the hapten diphenylcyclopropenone (DPC). The receptors originated from a woman in her thirties or forties with alopecia areata. Some clones in this sample may be carry-over from other donors' samples. Both conserved end residues are part of each CDR3. The D gene is left open where the match is weak. Some rows have no size entry. The others give once, few or many, or a class for an expanded clone.

d_gene: .
v_gene: TRBV2
abundance: .
j_gene: TRBJ2-6
CDR3nt: TGTGCCAGCAGAGACAGTCCGGTGAAGGCCAACGTCCTGACTTTC
CDR3aa: CASRDSPVKANVLTF

d_gene: TRBD1
v_gene: TRBV25-1
abundance: many
j_gene: TRBJ1-1
CDR3nt: TGTGCCAGCAGTGAACCCGGGACAGGGGGCTCCACTGAAGCTTTCTTT
CDR3aa: CASSEPGTGGSTEAFF

d_gene: .
v_gene: TRBV10-3
abundance: few
j_gene: TRBJ2-1
CDR3nt: TGTGCCATCGGGCGGCAATTGGGGGATGAGCAGTTCTTC
CDR3aa: CAIGRQLGDEQFF

d_gene: .
v_gene: TRBV6-5
abundance: .
j_gene: TRBJ2-1
CDR3nt: TGTGCCAGCAGTTACCGCGGGCAGTCCAATGAGCAGTTCTTC
CDR3aa: CASSYRGQSNEQFF

d_gene: .
v_gene: TRBV6-2/TRBV6-3
abundance: .
j_gene: TRBJ1-6
CDR3nt: TGTGCCAGCAGGAACGGCCTGTATAATTCACCCCTCCACTTT
CDR3aa: CASRNGLYNSPLHF

d_gene: .
v_gene: TRBV6-5
abundance: few
j_gene: TRBJ1-6
CDR3nt: TGTGCCAGCAGTCCCGGGACGGCTAATTCACCCCTCCACTTT
CDR3aa: CASSPGTANSPLHF

d_gene: .
v_gene: TRBV4-1
abundance: few
j_gene: TRBJ1-4
CDR3nt: TGCGCCAGCAGCCAAGTTGGGACCCGGGAAAAACTGTTTTTT
CDR3aa: CASSQVGTREKLFF

d_gene: .
v_gene: TRBV6-1
abundance: medium-sized
j_gene: TRBJ2-7
CDR3nt: TGTGCCAGCAGCGACGGGTACGAGCAGTACTTC
CDR3aa: CASSDGYEQYF

d_gene: .
v_gene: TRBV1
abundance: few
j_gene: TRBJ2-1
CDR3nt: TGCACCAGCAGCCAAGATTGGAGGACTAGCGACAATGAGCAGTTCTTC
CDR3aa: CTSSQDWRTSDNEQFF

d_gene: .
v_gene: TRBV24-1
abundance: many
j_gene: TRBJ2-7
CDR3nt: TGTGCCACCAGTGATTTGAACAGGGAGTGTGGGTCGACCTACGAGCAGTACTTC
CDR3aa: CATSDLNRECGSTYEQYF

d_gene: .
v_gene: TRBV5-1
abundance: .
j_gene: TRBJ1-2
CDR3nt: TGCGCCAGCAGCTTAGCCCCGGACTATGGCTACACCTTC
CDR3aa: CASSLAPDYGYTF

d_gene: TRBD2
v_gene: TRBV7-3
abundance: many
j_gene: TRBJ2-3
CDR3nt: TGTGCCAGCAGCTTTGGCGGGGGTTTCACAGATACGCAGTATTTT
CDR3aa: CASSFGGGFTDTQYF

d_gene: .
v_gene: TRBV7-2
abundance: few
j_gene: TRBJ2-2
CDR3nt: TGTGCCAGCAGCTTAGCGTTGGGGGGCGCGGGCACCGGGGAGCTGTTTTTT
CDR3aa: CASSLALGGAGTGELFF

d_gene: .
v_gene: TRBV18
abundance: few
j_gene: TRBJ2-5
CDR3nt: TGTGCCAGCTCACCATCAACCCTCCAATACTACCAAGAGACCCAGTACTTC
CDR3aa: CASSPSTLQYYQETQYF

d_gene: TRBD1
v_gene: TRBV6-5
abundance: .
j_gene: TRBJ2-6
CDR3nt: TGTGCCAGCAGAGACAGGGCAACAGGGGCTGGGGCCAACGTCCTGACTTTC
CDR3aa: CASRDRATGAGANVLTF

d_gene: TRBD1
v_gene: TRBV12-3/TRBV12-4
abundance: many
j_gene: TRBJ2-7
CDR3nt: TGTGCCAGCAGTTTAAGACAGGGGCCAGCCTACGAGCAGTACTTC
CDR3aa: CASSLRQGPAYEQYF

d_gene: .
v_gene: TRBV29-1
abundance: .
j_gene: TRBJ2-1
CDR3nt: TGCATCGGAGGGACCTACAATGAGCAGTTCTTC
CDR3aa: CIGGTYNEQFF

d_gene: .
v_gene: TRBV2
abundance: .
j_gene: TRBJ2-3
CDR3nt: TGTGCCAGCAGTGAAGCGCGAGGGGATACGCAGTATTTT
CDR3aa: CASSEARGDTQYF

d_gene: .
v_gene: TRBV2
abundance: .
j_gene: TRBJ2-5
CDR3nt: TGTGCCCTGGGGGCCCAAGAGACCCAGTACTTC
CDR3aa: CALGAQETQYF

d_gene: .
v_gene: TRBV20-1
abundance: many
j_gene: TRBJ2-7
CDR3nt: TGCAGTGCCCTAGGGGTCGAGCAGTACTTC
CDR3aa: CSALGVEQYF

d_gene: .
v_gene: TRBV29-1
abundance: .
j_gene: TRBJ2-7
CDR3nt: TGCAGCGTTGGGGGGTTTCAGACCTACGAGCAGTACTTC
CDR3aa: CSVGGFQTYEQYF

d_gene: .
v_gene: TRBV27
abundance: many
j_gene: TRBJ2-3
CDR3nt: TGTGCCAGCACGCGGAACAGCCAGTGGGATACGCAGTATTTT
CDR3aa: CASTRNSQWDTQYF

d_gene: .
v_gene: TRBV30
abundance: .
j_gene: TRBJ2-1
CDR3nt: TGTGCCTGGAGCGAGGGGGATGAGCAGTTCTTC
CDR3aa: CAWSEGDEQFF

d_gene: TRBD2
v_gene: TRBV15
abundance: many
j_gene: TRBJ2-1
CDR3nt: TGTGCCACCAGCAGTAGCCGGGGGGACTACAATGAGCAGTTCTTC
CDR3aa: CATSSSRGDYNEQFF

d_gene: .
v_gene: TRBV7-2
abundance: many
j_gene: TRBJ1-2
CDR3nt: TGTGCCAGCAGAAAGGGGCTCTATGGCTACACCTTC
CDR3aa: CASRKGLYGYTF

d_gene: .
v_gene: TRBV19
abundance: many
j_gene: TRBJ2-5
CDR3nt: TGTGCCACTCAGAGACAGGAGCAGAAAGAGACCCAGTACTTC
CDR3aa: CATQRQEQKETQYF

d_gene: .
v_gene: TRBV29-1
abundance: .
j_gene: TRBJ1-1
CDR3nt: TGCAGCTCGTCGACAGGAATGAACACTGAAGCTTTCTTT
CDR3aa: CSSSTGMNTEAFF

d_gene: .
v_gene: TRBV29-1
abundance: few
j_gene: TRBJ1-1
CDR3nt: TGCAGCATCGGAGCGGGGGGCAGGACTGAAGCTTTCTTT
CDR3aa: CSIGAGGRTEAFF

d_gene: .
v_gene: TRBV6-4
abundance: few
j_gene: TRBJ2-1
CDR3nt: TGTGCCAGCAGTGACTCGGGGGAAGGTAGGGAGCAGTTCTTC
CDR3aa: CASSDSGEGREQFF

d_gene: .
v_gene: TRBV12-3/TRBV12-4
abundance: .
j_gene: TRBJ1-5
CDR3nt: TGTGCCAGCAGTTTTAATTCCGATCAGCCCCAGCATTTT
CDR3aa: CASSFNSDQPQHF

d_gene: .
v_gene: TRBV20-1
abundance: .
j_gene: TRBJ2-5
CDR3nt: TGCAGTGCTAGAGAGACGGGACTCATAGGAGAATGGTACTTC
CDR3aa: CSARETGLIGEWYF

d_gene: .
v_gene: TRBV5-4
abundance: few
j_gene: TRBJ2-2
CDR3nt: TGTGCCAGCAGCCTCCTCGGATCGAACACCGGGGAGCTGTTTTTT
CDR3aa: CASSLLGSNTGELFF

d_gene: TRBD2
v_gene: TRBV27
abundance: .
j_gene: TRBJ2-1
CDR3nt: TGTGCCAGCAGTTACCCGGGACTAGCGTACAATGAGCAGTTCTTC
CDR3aa: CASSYPGLAYNEQFF

d_gene: .
v_gene: TRBV9
abundance: .
j_gene: TRBJ1-1
CDR3nt: TGTGCCAGCAGCGTCACGCAGGGGACTGAAGCTTTCTTT
CDR3aa: CASSVTQGTEAFF